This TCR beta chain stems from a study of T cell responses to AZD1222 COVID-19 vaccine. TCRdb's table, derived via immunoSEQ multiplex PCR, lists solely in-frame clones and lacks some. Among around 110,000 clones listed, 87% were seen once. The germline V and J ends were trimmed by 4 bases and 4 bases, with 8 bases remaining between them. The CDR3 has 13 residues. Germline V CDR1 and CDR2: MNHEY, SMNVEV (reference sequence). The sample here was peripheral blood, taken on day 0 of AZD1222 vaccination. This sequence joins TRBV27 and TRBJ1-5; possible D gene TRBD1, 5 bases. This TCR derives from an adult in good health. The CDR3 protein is CASSYGANQPQHF. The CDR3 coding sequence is TGTGCCAGCAGTTACGGGGCGAATCAGCCCCAGCATTTT.